This TCR beta chain is drawn from a study of T cells after yellow fever vaccination. General study findings and limits: It was a small share of clonotypes that appeared in both CD4 and CD8 compartments. Weaker, the secondary response had a peak occurring faster, on day 5 versus 15.

In its sample, this clonotype was seen many times. Its antigen is not identified. Germline V gene sequence: CDR1 DFQATT, CDR2 SNEGSKA (reference sequence). The CDR3 covers 13 residues. The ends were cut back, 5 bases at V and 3 bases at J, with 13 bases in the middle. MiXCR was run by TCRdb on the 5' RACE reads, yielding one entry per CDR3 protein. The table has about 320,000 distinct CDR3 sequences, about 11% seen once. Here the sequenced sample was CD4+ T cells sorted from PBMCs, taken 45 days after the yellow fever booster vaccination. The chain is built from TRBV20-1 and TRBJ1-1, with D tentatively TRBD1 (6 bases). The TCR was taken from a young man who received the YFV17D yellow fever vaccine. CDR3 nucleotides: TGCAGTGCTCCACCGACAGGTCACACTGAAGCTTTCTTT. It codes for CSAPPTGHTEAFF.